This TCR beta chain emerged from a study of T cells in localized non-small cell lung cancer. Germline V lookup: CDR1 SGHRS, CDR2 YFSETQ. V lost 0 bases, J lost 5 bases, and 17 bases lay in between. The CDR3 has 16 amino acids. TCRdb keeps only in-frame clones here, not all; method: immunoSEQ multiplex PCR. The sample contains 75,000 to 90,000 clones, 84% of which appear only once. This receptor was identified in a man between 35 and 75 years old with stage I lung adenocarcinoma. V usage is TRBV5-1 and J usage is TRBJ1-1, with a weak D call TRBD1 (5 bases). Sequencing was performed on peripheral blood, taken before any cancer treatment. Here the CDR3 DNA reads TGCGCCAGCAGCTTGGGAGTCGGGGGACTTAAAACTGAAGCTTTCTTT. Translating it yields CASSLGVGGLKTEAFF. Complete variable domain (other parts from reference TRBV5-1 and TRBJ1-1): KAGVTQTPRYLIKTRGQQVTLSCSPISGHRSVSWYQQTPGQGLQFLFEYFSETQRNKGNFPGRFSGRQFSNSRSEMNVSTLELGDSALYLCASSLGVGGLKTEAFFGQGTRLTVV.